Following are 18 T cell receptor beta chains from one sample sequenced in a study of cytomegalovirus exposure and HLA in healthy donors. 60 Vbeta and 13 Jbeta primers were used in PCR. The repertoire was sequenced with immunoSEQ multiplex PCR; TCRdb's copy has only in-frame clones and lacks some. The top ten hold more than 7% of the sample, which has 30,000 to 40,000 clones, about 72% seen once. Sequenced material: PBMCs. Receptors originate from a woman under 40 in good health and CMV-seropositive.

This rearrangement joins TRBV30 to TRBJ2-1; unclear D gene. Germline V gene sequence: CDR1 GTSNPN, CDR2 SVGIG (reference sequence). The CDR3 spans 13 residues. Trimming shortened V by 2 bases and J by 9 bases, and 14 bases separated the two germline ends. CDR3 loop: CAWSHDLTLEQFF. CDR3 DNA: TGTGCCTGGAGTCACGACCTGACTCTTGAGCAGTTCTTC.

This clone was detected only once. The CDR3 loop is CASSSADSTGNTEAFF. In DNA form, the CDR3 reads TGTGCCAGCAGCTCAGCCGATTCAACAGGAAACACTGAAGCTTTCTTT. The rearrangement uses TRBV13 and TRBJ1-1; D is perhaps TRBD1 (5 bases). Germline V gene sequence: CDR1 PRHDT, CDR2 FYEKMQ (reference sequence). The CDR3 is made up of 16 amino acids. Trimming stripped 4 bases from V and 2 bases from J, with 17 bases between. The complete variable domain, with remaining parts taken from reference TRBV13 and TRBJ1-1, reads AAGVIQSPRHLIKEKRETATLKCYPIPRHDTVYWYQQGPGQDPQFLISFYEKMQSDKGSIPDRFSAQQFSDYHSELNMSSLELGDSALYFCASSSADSTGNTEAFFGQGTRLTVV.

This chain connects TRBV29-1 to TRBJ1-1, with 8 bases aligning to TRBD1. The germline V gene has CDR1 SQVTM and CDR2 ANQGSEA. There are 15 residues in the CDR3. V dropped 5 bases and J dropped 0; count of bases not matched to a gene: 8. This CDR3 reads CSVSRGLVMNTEAFF. The CDR3 DNA sequence: TGCAGCGTTAGCAGGGGGCTCGTTATGAACACTGAAGCTTTCTTT.

This clone was seen just once. This chain links TRBV2 with TRBJ1-2; tentatively, D is TRBD1 (6 bases). The CDR3 spans 14 residues. V lost 2 bases to trimming and J lost 2 bases, with 9 bases between them. Germline V gene sequence: CDR1 SNHLY, CDR2 FYNNEI. The CDR3: CASSEMGQNYGYTF. The CDR3 DNA is TGTGCCAGCAGTGAAATGGGACAAAACTATGGCTACACCTTC.

This clone was picked up a small number of times. The chain carries TRBV6-1 and TRBJ1-2; possibly TRBD1 for D (6 bases). The V end was cut by 1 base, the J end by 6 bases, with 12 bases between. The CDR3 has 14 amino acids. Germline CDR1 reads MNHNS; CDR2 reads SASEGT. Written as DNA, the CDR3 is TGTGCCAGCAGTGAAGGGGCAGGGGCGGATGGCTACACCTTC. Its protein product is CASSEGAGADGYTF.

V is TRBV30 and J is TRBJ2-1; 11 nucleotides match TRBD2. The CDR3 runs to 14 residues. Germline loops: CDR1 GTSNPN, CDR2 SVGIG (reference sequence). V lost 5 bases and J lost 7; bases outside the gene matches: 7. This chain's CDR3 is CAWRSGRVGNEQFF. The CDR3 DNA reads as TGTGCCTGGCGTAGCGGGAGGGTGGGTAATGAGCAGTTCTTC. Full variable domain (missing parts from reference TRBV30 and TRBJ2-1): SQTIHQWPATLVQPVGSPLSLECTVEGTSNPNLYWYRQAAGRGLQLLFYSVGIGQISSEVPQNLSASRPQDRQFILSSKKLLLSDSGFYLCAWRSGRVGNEQFFGPGTRLTVL.

By frequency in the sample, this clone is medium-sized (0.01 to 0.1%). The chain uses TRBV11-2 and TRBJ2-1, with no clear D. The CDR3 has 17 residues. V was trimmed by 4 bases and J by 0 bases, leaving 16 bases between them. Germline assignment: CDR1 SGHAT and CDR2 FQNNGV. The CDR3 DNA is TGTGCCAGCAGCTATGGCCAAATGGGCAGCTCCTACAATGAGCAGTTCTTC. Its protein product is CASSYGQMGSSYNEQFF.

The rearrangement joins TRBV9 to TRBJ2-3; 8 bases are shared with TRBD1. Looked up from germline, CDR1 is SGDLS and CDR2 is YYNGEE. This CDR3 is built from 16 residues. V lost 4 bases, J lost 1 base, and 8 bases stayed unmatched. The CDR3 protein is CASSSGVGQGTDTQYF. The DNA for the CDR3 is TGTGCCAGCAGCTCTGGGGTGGGACAGGGCACAGATACGCAGTATTTT.

The chain joins TRBV19 to TRBJ1-1, with D unclear. This CDR3 contains 12 residues. CDR1 and CDR2 from the germline V gene are LNHDA and SQIVND (reference sequence). The ends were cut back, 3 bases at V and 4 bases at J, with 6 bases in the middle. The CDR3 protein is CASSMGSTEAFF. CDR3 DNA sequence: TGTGCCAGTAGTATGGGGAGCACTGAAGCTTTCTTT.

The gene calls are TRBV4-1 and TRBJ2-5; a possible D gene is TRBD1 (5 bases). The germline CDR1 and CDR2 sequences are MGHRA and YSYEKL. V was trimmed by 1 base and J by 2 bases, leaving 11 bases between them. This CDR3 region has 15 residues. In DNA form, the CDR3 reads TGCGCCAGCAGCCAAGTAGAACAGGAACAAGAGACCCAGTACTTC. Its protein product is CASSQVEQEQETQYF.

This clone was observed a handful of times. The chain links TRBV5-1 to TRBJ1-6; 7 positions match TRBD1. Trimming took 3 bases from V and 3 from J; bases not matched to a gene: 3. The CDR3 totals 15 residues. Germline CDR1 reads SGHRS; CDR2 reads YFSETQ. CDR3 amino acids: CASSSGQLYNSPLHF. The CDR3, as DNA: TGCGCCAGCAGCTCGGGACAGCTCTATAATTCACCCCTCCACTTT.

The chain employs TRBV7-6 and TRBJ2-5, with TRBD2 matching over 7 bases. TRBJ2-7 explains the end of the DNA better; the J call may be wrong. This CDR3 is 13 amino acids long. Germline V gene sequence: CDR1 SGHVS, CDR2 FNYEAQ. CDR3 DNA: TGTGCCAGCAGCCCCTTCCCGGGGGGCGAGCAGTACTTC. Translated, it gives CASSPFPGGEQYF.

This rearrangement joins TRBV28 to TRBJ1-2, with a tentative D call TRBD1 (5 bases). The germline V gene has CDR1 MDHEN and CDR2 SYDVKM. CDR3 size: 14 residues. Trimming removed 3 bases from V and 4 bases from J, with 12 bases in between. The CDR3 DNA reads as TGTGCCAGCAGTTTTTCAGGGACTTCCTATGGCTACACCTTC. Translated, it gives CASSFSGTSYGYTF.

This sequence joins TRBV7-3 and TRBJ2-7; D possibly corresponds to TRBD1 (5 bases). The CDR3 is 13 residues long. Looked up from germline, CDR1 is SGHTA and CDR2 is FQGTGA. Trimming shortened V by 5 bases and J by 6 bases, and 14 bases separated the two germline ends. The CDR3 DNA reads TGTGCCAGCAGCCCGCAGGGATTCGGCGAGCAGTACTTC. It yields the protein CASSPQGFGEQYF.

J is TRBJ2-5 and V is TRBV19; 9 bases agree with TRBD1. The tail of the sequence fits TRBJ2-7 better, so the J call may be wrong. There are 15 residues in the CDR3. Germline CDR1 and CDR2: LNHDA and SQIVND (reference sequence). For the CDR3, the DNA is TGTGCCAGTAGTTTAATCGGGACAGGGACCTACGAGCAGTACTTC. Translation: CASSLIGTGTYEQYF.

The genes are TRBV19 and TRBJ1-5, with D possibly matching TRBD1 (5 bases). The CDR3 sequence is 15 residues long. V lost 8 bases and J lost 2, with 16 bases in between. CDR1 is LNHDA and CDR2 is SQIVND in the germline V gene (reference sequence). The CDR3 reads CASRVGVWGNQPQHF. CDR3 sequence (DNA): TGTGCCAGTCGGGTAGGGGTTTGGGGCAATCAGCCCCAGCATTTT. Full variable domain (outside the CDR3, taken from reference TRBV19 and TRBJ1-5): DGGITQSPKYLFRKEGQNVTLSCEQNLNHDAMYWYRQDPGQGLRLIYYSQIVNDFQKGDIAEGYSVSREKKESFPLTVTSAQKNPTAFYLCASRVGVWGNQPQHFGDGTRLSIL.

This chain joins TRBV5-1 and TRBJ2-5, with a weak D call TRBD1 (5 bases). Germline CDR1 reads SGHRS; CDR2 reads YFSETQ. Trimming stripped 0 bases from V and 4 bases from J, with 16 bases between. The CDR3 contains 16 residues. CDR3 DNA: TGCGCCAGCAGCTTGGAGACTGTGGCAGGGCGAGAGACCCAGTACTTC. Its protein is CASSLETVAGRETQYF. The full variable domain, in which reference TRBV5-1 and TRBJ2-5 provide the parts outside the CDR3, is KAGVTQTPRYLIKTRGQQVTLSCSPISGHRSVSWYQQTPGQGLQFLFEYFSETQRNKGNFPGRFSGRQFSNSRSEMNVSTLELGDSALYLCASSLETVAGRETQYFGPGTRLLVL.

This clone was detected only once. The chain has TRBV7-8 and TRBJ2-3; D perhaps matches TRBD2 (5 bases). Germline CDR1 is SGHVS and CDR2 is FQNEAQ. The CDR3 spans 18 residues. V was trimmed by 4 bases and J by 0 bases, leaving 20 bases between them. The CDR3 DNA is TGTGCCAGCAGCTCCCGGAGCGGAGGCGACACTAGCACAGATACGCAGTATTTT. This encodes CASSSRSGGDTSTDTQYF.